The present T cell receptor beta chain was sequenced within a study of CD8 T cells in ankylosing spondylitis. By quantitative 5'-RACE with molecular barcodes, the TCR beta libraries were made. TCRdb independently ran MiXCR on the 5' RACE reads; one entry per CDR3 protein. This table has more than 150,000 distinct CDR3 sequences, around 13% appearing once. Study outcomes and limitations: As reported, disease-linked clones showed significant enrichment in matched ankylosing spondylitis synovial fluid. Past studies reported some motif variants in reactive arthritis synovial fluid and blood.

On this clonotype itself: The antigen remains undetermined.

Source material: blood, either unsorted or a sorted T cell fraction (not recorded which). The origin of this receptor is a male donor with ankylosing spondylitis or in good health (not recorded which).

The CDR3 loop reads CASSLGLAGETDTQYF. In DNA form, the CDR3 reads TGCGCCAGCAGCTTGGGACTAGCGGGGGAAACAGATACGCAGTATTTT. The chain employs TRBV5-1 and TRBJ2-3, with TRBD2 identical over 12 bases. The CDR3 sequence is 16 residues long. The germline V gene encodes CDR1 SGHRS and CDR2 YFSETQ. Germline trimming cut 0 bases from V and 3 bases from J; bases unmatched to any gene: 2.